This is a list of T cell receptor beta chains from one sample in a study of PD-1 blockade in mismatch repair-deficient tumors. Assay used: immunoSEQ multiplex PCR; TCRdb lists only in-frame clones, some missing. Of approximately 100,000 clones in the sample, over 75% are singletons; the top ten hold 6.3%. The sequenced sample was peripheral blood, obtained roughly 35 weeks after starting pembrolizumab. Source of these receptors: an adult with mismatch repair-deficient cancer. The CDR3 runs from the conserved cysteine through the conserved F or W. Each record gives: J gene, clone size, V gene, D gene, CDR3 protein, CDR3 DNA. The D gene is left open where the match is weak. Clone size is not always given. Where it is, it says once, few, many or a class for expanded clones.

>TRBJ2-1|-|TRBV11-3|TRBD2
CASSFAGLAGDEQFF
TGTGCCAGCAGCTTTGCAGGACTAGCGGGAGATGAGCAGTTCTTC
>TRBJ2-7|-|TRBV27|-
CASSPGGQLAGEQYF
TGTGCCAGCAGTCCTGGGGGGCAACTGGCGGGCGAGCAGTACTTC
>TRBJ2-7|-|TRBV7-9|TRBD2
CASSPEPSGRSKQYF
TGTGCCAGCAGCCCCGAGCCTAGCGGGAGAAGCAAGCAGTACTTC
>TRBJ2-5|-|TRBV29-1|-
CSVTLMGTETQYF
TGCAGCGTTACTTTGATGGGTACAGAGACCCAGTACTTC
>TRBJ2-1|-|TRBV4-3|TRBD2
CASSPRTSGSSYNEQFF
TGCGCCAGCAGCCCCCGGACTAGCGGGAGCTCCTACAATGAGCAGTTCTTC
>TRBJ1-2|-|TRBV7-9|-
CASSPGPNIYGYTF
TGTGCCAGCAGCCCGGGACCGAATATCTATGGCTACACCTTC
>TRBJ1-4|-|TRBV6-1|TRBD1
CASRDPQGAGEKLFF
TGTGCCAGCAGGGATCCTCAGGGGGCGGGTGAAAAACTGTTTTTT
>TRBJ1-1|-|TRBV5-4|-
CASSLVEDSQGAFF
TGTGCCAGCAGCTTGGTAGAGGACAGTCAGGGAGCTTTCTTT
>TRBJ2-3|-|TRBV7-2|-
CASSFGGRTDTQYF
TGTGCCAGCAGCTTTGGGGGGCGCACAGATACGCAGTATTTT
>TRBJ2-3|-|TRBV7-8|TRBD2
CAVRLADGVDTQYF
TGTGCTGTTCGTCTAGCGGATGGGGTAGATACGCAGTATTTT
>TRBJ1-3|-|TRBV5-1|-
CASRQGEGTGNTIYF
TGCGCCAGCAGACAGGGAGAAGGCACTGGAAACACCATATATTTT
>TRBJ1-4|-|TRBV7-2|TRBD1
CASSLAGTGDEKLFF
TGTGCCAGCAGCTTAGCCGGGACAGGGGATGAAAAACTGTTTTTT
>TRBJ2-7|-|TRBV7-3|TRBD2
CASSLKGWEGYEQYF
TGTGCCAGCAGCTTAAAAGGGTGGGAGGGCTACGAGCAGTACTTC
>TRBJ1-1|-|TRBV7-6|TRBD1
CASSLGVGQGLPEAFF
TGTGCCAGCAGCTTAGGCGTCGGACAGGGCTTGCCTGAAGCTTTCTTT
>TRBJ2-2|-|TRBV7-9|TRBD1
CASSQPGQGRAGELFF
TGTGCCAGCAGTCAGCCGGGACAGGGAAGGGCCGGGGAGCTGTTTTTT
>TRBJ1-4|few|TRBV28|TRBD1
CASSSRSGQDGGKLFF
TGTGCCAGCAGTTCACGATCGGGACAGGACGGGGGAAAACTGTTTTTT
>TRBJ2-7|-|TRBV9|-
CASSTAPGPGYEQYF
TGTGCCAGCAGCACAGCCCCCGGCCCAGGCTACGAGCAGTACTTC
>TRBJ1-2|-|TRBV5-4|-
CASSLISGGWGYTF
TGTGCCAGCAGCTTGATCTCCGGGGGCTGGGGCTACACCTTC
>TRBJ1-5|-|TRBV30|-
CAWSPGGQPQHF
TGTGCCTGGAGTCCTGGAGGTCAGCCCCAGCATTTT
>TRBJ2-3|-|TRBV5-8|TRBD1
CASPRTGRLTDTQYF
TGTGCCAGCCCCCGGACAGGGCGACTCACAGATACGCAGTATTTT
>TRBJ2-7|-|TRBV9|-
CASAVGPFGQGGEQYF
TGTGCCAGCGCGGTAGGACCCTTTGGGCAGGGGGGCGAGCAGTACTTC
>TRBJ2-1|-|TRBV6-1|-
CASRVPGNEQFF
TGTGCCAGCAGAGTTCCGGGCAATGAGCAGTTCTTC
>TRBJ2-5|-|TRBV9|-
CASSVGTETQYF
TGTGCCAGCAGCGTAGGAACGGAGACCCAGTACTTC
>TRBJ1-5|once|TRBV6-6|-
CASSKGRGEGQPQHF
TGTGCCAGCAGCAAAGGAAGGGGGGAAGGTCAGCCCCAGCATTTT
>TRBJ2-5|-|TRBV5-4|-
CASSSPRVQAETQYF
TGTGCCAGCAGCAGCCCTCGTGTGCAAGCGGAGACCCAGTACTTC
>TRBJ2-1|-|TRBV9|-
CASSPIGGIGNEQFF
TGTGCCAGCAGCCCGATTGGGGGGATCGGCAATGAGCAGTTCTTC
>TRBJ2-7|once|TRBV10-1|TRBD2
CASSPSKRLAGDEQYF
TGCGCCAGCAGTCCTTCAAAGAGACTAGCGGGAGACGAGCAGTACTTC
>TRBJ1-3|-|TRBV19|-
CASSLGWGNTIYF
TGTGCCAGTAGTCTGGGTTGGGGAAACACCATATATTTT
>TRBJ2-3|once|TRBV28|-
CASSLTAGADTQYF
TGTGCCAGCAGTCTAACAGCGGGCGCAGATACGCAGTATTTT
>TRBJ2-1|-|TRBV6-5|TRBD2
CASSLGLANEQFF
TGTGCCAGCAGCCTAGGACTAGCGAATGAGCAGTTCTTC
>TRBJ2-1|-|TRBV5-6|TRBD2
CASSWGITAGGMIDEQFF
TGTGCCAGCAGCTGGGGGATTACAGCGGGAGGGATGATAGATGAGCAGTTCTTC
>TRBJ2-7|medium-sized|TRBV5-1|-
CASSPQAGYEQYF
TGCGCCAGCAGCCCCCAGGCCGGCTACGAGCAGTACTTC
>TRBJ1-3|-|TRBV6-5|TRBD1
CASRPGQGNTIYF
TGTGCCAGCAGGCCGGGACAGGGGAACACCATATATTTT
>TRBJ1-1|-|TRBV7-3|-
CASSLSGGNTEAFF
TGTGCCAGCAGCTTAAGTGGGGGGAACACTGAAGCTTTCTTT
>TRBJ1-5|-|TRBV6-1|-
CASSEFGTRSNQPQHF
TGTGCCAGCAGTGAATTCGGCACACGTAGCAATCAGCCCCAGCATTTT
>TRBJ2-7|few|TRBV29-1|-
CSVTVSSYEQYF
TGCAGCGTTACGGTTTCCTCCTACGAGCAGTACTTC
>TRBJ2-7|-|TRBV4-2|TRBD1
CASSQVLAGQAIYEQYF
TGTGCCAGCAGCCAAGTTTTGGCGGGACAGGCTATCTACGAGCAGTACTTC
>TRBJ2-5|-|TRBV7-7|TRBD2
CASSLAGGNQETQYF
TGTGCTAGCAGCCTAGCGGGAGGGAACCAAGAGACCCAGTACTTC
>TRBJ1-1|-|TRBV7-9|TRBD1
CASSGTANTEAFF
TGTGCCAGCAGCGGGACAGCGAACACTGAAGCTTTCTTT
>TRBJ1-4|few|TRBV2|-
CASSLTGFVGEKLFF
TGTGCCAGCAGTTTAACAGGGTTCGTCGGTGAAAAACTGTTTTTT
>TRBJ2-3|once|TRBV5-4|-
CASSPTLYTVTQYF
TGTGCCAGCAGCCCAACACTCTACACAGTTACGCAGTATTTT
>TRBJ1-1|-|TRBV11-3|-
CASSHTLQGSNTEAFF
TGTGCCAGCAGCCACACTCTCCAGGGGAGCAACACTGAAGCTTTCTTT
>TRBJ2-7|-|TRBV4-2|TRBD2
CASSQDWTSGSYYEQYF
TGTGCCAGCAGCCAAGATTGGACTAGCGGGAGTTACTACGAGCAGTACTTC
>TRBJ2-5|-|TRBV25-1|TRBD2
CASRLAGGETQYF
TGTGCCAGCAGACTAGCGGGAGGTGAGACCCAGTACTTC
>TRBJ2-2|-|TRBV7-2|TRBD2
CASSPAGVGHRNTGELFF
TGTGCCAGCAGTCCCGCGGGAGTGGGGCATCGGAACACCGGGGAGCTGTTTTTT
>TRBJ2-1|-|TRBV19|TRBD2
CASSIRAGESSYNEQFF
TGTGCCAGTAGTATAAGAGCGGGAGAGAGCTCCTACAATGAGCAGTTCTTC
>TRBJ1-4|-|TRBV9|-
CASSVGAGDEKLFF
TGTGCCAGCAGCGTAGGAGCAGGAGATGAAAAACTGTTTTTT
>TRBJ1-2|few|TRBV9|-
CASSVGGGAGGYTF
TGTGCCAGCAGCGTTGGGGGCGGAGCTGGAGGCTACACCTTC
>TRBJ2-1|-|TRBV6-5|TRBD2
CASSYGGTSIYNEQFF
TGTGCCAGCAGTTACGGCGGGACTAGCATTTACAATGAGCAGTTCTTC
>TRBJ2-2|-|TRBV9|TRBD1
CASSSTGGKGGELFF
TGTGCCAGCAGCTCAACAGGGGGCAAGGGCGGGGAGCTGTTTTTT
>TRBJ2-7|few|TRBV9|TRBD1
CASSRGTGTSSYEQYF
TGTGCCAGCAGCCGTGGGACAGGGACAAGCTCCTACGAGCAGTACTTC
>TRBJ1-5|once|TRBV6-5|-
CASSEGTDQHF
TGTGCCAGCAGTGAAGGGACGGACCAGCATTTT
>TRBJ2-5|-|TRBV9|-
CASSPQGNRKTQYF
TGTGCCAGCAGCCCTCAGGGGAATCGGAAGACCCAGTACTTC
>TRBJ2-1|few|TRBV5-1|TRBD2
CASSLDVGGPYNEQFF
TGCGCCAGCAGCTTGGATGTGGGAGGGCCATACAATGAGCAGTTCTTC
>TRBJ2-1|once|TRBV7-8|-
CASSFPLGGGNYNEQFF
TGTGCCAGCAGCTTCCCTCTGGGAGGGGGCAACTACAATGAGCAGTTCTTC